This T cell receptor (beta chain) was observed in a study of Ad26.COV2.S vaccination and SARS-CoV-2 variants (dated by TCRdb to the early 2020s). For the wider study: Donors in the vaccine arm were drawn from COV1001, a multicentre, randomized, double-blind, placebo-controlled phase I-IIa trial testing Ad26.COV2.S in healthy adults. The TCR-sequenced set comprised approximately 32 samples: around 20 Ad26.COV2.S vaccine recipients, 5 placebo recipients and 8 SARS-CoV-2 convalescent individuals. TCRbeta repertoire sequencing was used to assess the specificity and breadth of SARS-CoV-2-reactive T cell receptors after Ad26.COV2.S vaccination. Trial participants were randomized into five groups of five, in which low-dose or high-dose Ad26.COV2.S was given once or twice, or placebo was given on both occasions. Ad26.COV2.S was given intramuscularly at 5x10^10 or 1x10^11 viral particles, as a single shot or as two shots 56 days apart. Throughout the experiments and outcome assessment, investigators stayed blinded to trial group allocation.

Details on this clone: Its antigen is still unknown. Base qualities are missing; no much larger clone stands one base away.

TCRbeta CDR3 regions were sequenced with the immunoSEQ Assay. After extraction, genomic DNA underwent amplification by bias-controlled multiplex PCR, followed by high-throughput sequencing. From the authors' description of their analysis: Collapsing and filtering of sequences were performed to quantify the absolute abundance of each unique TCRbeta CDR3 region. T cell fraction was estimated by normalization of TCRbeta template counts to usable DNA, with usable DNA being measured through amplification of reference genes present in all nucleated cells. Repertoire TCRs were annotated as SARS-CoV-2-specific when V gene, CDR3 amino acid sequence and J gene were exactly matched to a known reactive TCR set. The reference SARS-CoV-2 TCR set was derived from MIRA and filtered for enrichment in COVID-19-positive ImmuneCODE repertoires, a step that removed public or cross-reactive TCRs. Using the MIRA antigens, annotated TCRs were further analysed by specific ORF or by position within an ORF. Breadth was defined as annotated unique rearrangements over total unique productive rearrangements; depth was the summed frequency of those rearrangements. Group comparisons of TCR breadth used two-sided Wilcoxon rank-sum tests. TCRdb's version of the immuneACCESS table is confined to in-frame rearrangements and falls short of the full clone set. An unresolved V gene accounts for under half of the shortfall where checked; the remainder is of unknown origin. The DNA was the basis for D and trimming; V, J and clone size are from that table. The sample table holds some 320,000 clones, of which just over 85% were seen once. The ten largest clones capture less than 2% of the sample.

Summary of the overall study and its limitations: The authors noted that the TCR breadth and depth analyses may have underestimated total T cell responses. After vaccination, substantial breadth of spike-specific CD8+ and CD4+ T cell responses was reported. Vaccine and placebo recipients had comparable non-spike TCR breadth, which fits with the vaccine containing only spike. Spike-specific TCR breadth was higher in Ad26.COV2.S recipients than in placebo recipients (P = 0.0014). The study was not powered to compare responses between vaccine doses or regimens.

Per the publication, the treatment or condition label means: 19 received Ad26.COV2.S at low or high dose, single or two shots; about five received placebo; per-sample allocation not given. For vaccine and placebo recipients, repertoires were sequenced using samples collected on day 63 after the first injection. Between 29 July and 7 August 2020, Cohort 1b enrolled about two dozen adults aged 18-55 years at one site in Boston, USA. Ad26.COV2.S was a replication-incompetent adenovirus type 26 vector that expressed a prefusion-stabilized SARS-CoV-2 spike protein derived from the original Wuhan strain. The sequence derives from a person aged 18-65 years who received the Ad26.COV2.S COVID-19 vaccine or a placebo. The starting material was peripheral blood, obtained in a trial of Ad26.COV2.S vaccine versus placebo.

The sequence in DNA is TGTGCCAGCAGTGAATCGGGTACCCTTTACGAGCAGTACTTC. Its protein product is CASSESGTLYEQYF. Recombination linked TRBV25-1 to TRBJ2-7; no confident D gene assignment can be made. For CDR1 and CDR2, the germline V gene lists MGHDK and SYGVNS. V loses 1 base, J loses 4 bases, and the germline ends lie 11 bases apart. The CDR3 starts with the cysteine, ends with the phenylalanine, and has 14 residues. The read is trimmed to its CDR3 DNA, 42 bases read in frame from base 1.